The rows below give T cell receptor beta chains drawn from one sample of a study of blood T cells in healthy people across ages. In TCRdb, the 5' RACE reads were re-called with MiXCR into one record per CDR3 protein. The repertoire holds 540,000 or so distinct CDR3 sequences, with nearly 25% as singletons. These data also formed part of another study, on T cells of mothers and their children.

Sequencing was done on a sample of blood. All receptors come from a boy between 10 and 17 years old in good health. Both conserved end residues are part of each CDR3. A D gene is named only where the DNA matches it firmly. Size is omitted from some rows. Given values are once, few, many or a class for expanded clones.

>.|TRBV28|TRBJ1-2|.
CASSVDDAVYGYTF
TGTGCCAGCAGTGTCGACGATGCGGTTTATGGCTACACCTTC
>once|TRBV28|TRBJ2-2|TRBD2
CASSRLGSGVDTGELFF
TGTGCCAGCAGTCGTCTGGGAAGCGGGGTCGACACCGGGGAGCTGTTTTTT
>.|TRBV28|TRBJ2-1|TRBD2
CASSFRGRRNNEQFF
TGTGCCAGCAGTTTTCGCGGGAGACGAAACAATGAGCAGTTCTTC
>many|TRBV20-1|TRBJ1-4|.
CSARDSGINEKLFF
TGCAGTGCTAGAGATTCCGGGATCAATGAAAAACTGTTTTTT
>few|TRBV11-2|TRBJ2-1|TRBD2
CASSPKPTSIVYNEQFF
TGTGCCAGCAGCCCTAAACCGACTAGCATCGTGTACAATGAGCAGTTCTTC
>.|TRBV6-2/TRBV6-3|TRBJ1-1|.
CASTPLGKWPDGLANTEAFF
TGTGCCAGTACCCCCTTGGGGAAATGGCCAGACGGTCTTGCGAACACTGAAGCTTTCTTT
>.|TRBV6-1|TRBJ2-2|.
CASKGQTFDGPGELFF
TGTGCCAGCAAGGGGCAGACTTTCGATGGCCCCGGGGAGCTGTTTTTT
>few|TRBV11-2|TRBJ2-7|.
CASSSRGDYSYEQYF
TGTGCCAGCAGCTCCAGAGGGGATTACTCCTACGAGCAGTACTTC
>.|TRBV6-1|TRBJ1-4|.
CASSEVVPTNEKLFF
TGTGCCAGCAGTGAAGTCGTACCTACTAATGAAAAACTGTTTTTT
>few|TRBV12-3/TRBV12-4|TRBJ1-5|.
CASSLSENQPQHF
TGTGCCAGCAGTTTATCTGAGAATCAGCCCCAGCATTTT
>.|TRBV11-2|TRBJ2-1|TRBD2
CASSTPGLEILRQFF
TGTGCCAGCAGCACCCCGGGACTAGAGATTTTAAGGCAGTTCTTC
>.|TRBV7-2|TRBJ2-3|TRBD2
CASKLAGGPSTDTQYF
TGTGCCAGCAAATTGGCGGGGGGGCCGAGCACAGATACGCAGTATTTT
>.|TRBV7-9|TRBJ2-5|.
CASSLAKETQYF
TGTGCCAGCAGCTTAGCCAAAGAGACCCAGTACTTC
>.|TRBV5-1|TRBJ1-5|.
CASSLVGLGGDSNQPQHF
TGCGCCAGCAGCTTGGTCGGGCTTGGTGGAGATAGCAATCAGCCCCAGCATTTT
>.|TRBV29-1|TRBJ2-7|TRBD1
CSVTSGQGPGEQYF
TGCAGCGTGACCTCGGGACAGGGCCCCGGCGAGCAGTACTTC
>few|TRBV20-1|TRBJ2-4|.
CSAPIRAEKNIQYF
TGCAGTGCCCCAATCAGGGCCGAGAAAAACATTCAGTACTTC
>.|TRBV19|TRBJ2-1|TRBD2
CASSTIPSGYNEQFF
TGTGCCAGTAGTACGATACCTAGCGGCTACAATGAGCAGTTCTTC
>.|TRBV7-8|TRBJ2-2|TRBD2
CASSLGASGRTGELFF
TGTGCCAGCAGCTTAGGGGCTAGCGGGAGAACCGGGGAGCTGTTTTTT
>.|TRBV27|TRBJ2-2|TRBD1
CASSSYQGANTGELFF
TGTGCCAGCAGTTCCTACCAGGGGGCGAACACCGGGGAGCTGTTTTTT
>many|TRBV29-1|TRBJ2-1|TRBD2
CSVHGLAGGSYNEQFF
TGCAGCGTACACGGACTAGCGGGAGGGTCCTACAATGAGCAGTTCTTC
>.|TRBV28|TRBJ2-1|TRBD1
CASRRGGGTYNEQFF
TGTGCCAGCAGAAGAGGGGGCGGCACCTACAATGAGCAGTTCTTC
>few|TRBV15|TRBJ1-5|.
CATSGTGPNQPQHF
TGTGCCACCAGCGGAACAGGGCCAAATCAGCCCCAGCATTTT
>few|TRBV6-5|TRBJ2-1|TRBD2
CASRLTSGGYEQFF
TGTGCCAGCAGACTGACTAGCGGGGGCTATGAGCAGTTCTTC
>few|TRBV20-1|TRBJ1-2|.
CSARRTVLYTF
TGCAGTGCTAGAAGGACGGTTCTGTACACCTTC
>.|TRBV4-1|TRBJ2-3|.
CASSQGFGGYKDTQYF
TGCGCCAGCAGCCAAGGCTTCGGGGGCTATAAAGATACGCAGTATTTT
>.|TRBV12-3/TRBV12-4|TRBJ2-2|.
CASSVFGELFF
TGTGCCAGCAGTGTTTTCGGGGAGCTGTTTTTT
>.|TRBV9|TRBJ1-2|.
CASKGTNYGYTF
TGTGCCAGCAAGGGGACTAACTATGGCTACACCTTC
>.|TRBV4-1|TRBJ2-5|.
CASSQDPAAKETQYF
TGCGCCAGCAGCCAAGATCCGGCCGCAAAAGAGACCCAGTACTTC
>few|TRBV11-2|TRBJ2-3|.
CASSLVPPAGAGTDTQYF
TGTGCCAGCAGCTTAGTCCCCCCGGCGGGGGCTGGCACAGATACGCAGTATTTT
>.|TRBV7-2|TRBJ2-1|.
CASSLQGWQSSYNEQFF
TGTGCCAGCAGCTTACAGGGTTGGCAGAGCTCCTACAATGAGCAGTTCTTC
>.|TRBV6-6|TRBJ1-5|.
CASRTRQDSNQPQHF
TGTGCCAGCAGAACCCGACAAGATAGCAATCAGCCCCAGCATTTT
>.|TRBV5-6|TRBJ1-2|.
CASSLGRNTYGYTF
TGTGCCAGCAGCTTGGGACGGAACACCTATGGCTACACCTTC
>many|TRBV7-3|TRBJ2-5|.
CASSPRRTQKETQYF
TGTGCCAGCAGCCCCCGTCGAACCCAGAAGGAGACCCAGTACTTC
>.|TRBV20-1|TRBJ2-7|.
CSAREGGRGTYEQYF
TGCAGTGCTAGAGAGGGGGGTAGGGGAACCTACGAGCAGTACTTC
>.|TRBV6-2/TRBV6-3|TRBJ2-1|.
CASSYSSAYNEQFF
TGTGCCAGCAGTTACTCGTCAGCCTACAATGAGCAGTTCTTC
>.|TRBV29-1|TRBJ2-2|.
CSVEDILTGELFF
TGCAGCGTTGAAGATATCCTCACCGGGGAGCTGTTTTTT
>.|TRBV6-4|TRBJ2-3|.
CASSDGVGLTDTQYF
TGTGCCAGCAGTGACGGGGTTGGGTTGACAGATACGCAGTATTTT
>many|TRBV29-1|TRBJ2-5|TRBD1
CSVTDREETQYF
TGCAGCGTGACGGACAGGGAAGAGACCCAGTACTTC
>.|TRBV3-1|TRBJ2-3|.
CASSQGTSKGLF
TGTGCCAGCAGCCAAGGGACATCAAAAGGCCTTTTT
>.|TRBV2|TRBJ2-6|.
CATLSGANVLTF
TGTGCCACCTTATCCGGGGCCAACGTCCTGACTTTC
>.|TRBV23-1|TRBJ1-6|TRBD1
CASSLRDRGRVSPLHF
TGCGCCAGCAGTCTCCGGGACAGGGGGCGCGTGTCACCCCTCCACTTT
>.|TRBV4-3|TRBJ1-2|TRBD1
CASSQDRQGNGYTF
TGCGCCAGCAGCCAAGATAGACAGGGTAATGGCTACACCTTC
>.|TRBV11-2|TRBJ2-5|.
CASSFERVRETQYF
TGTGCCAGCAGCTTTGAAAGGGTTCGGGAGACCCAGTACTTC
>few|TRBV2|TRBJ2-3|.
CASSPRGGLPDTQYF
TGTGCCAGCAGCCCCAGGGGGGGGCTCCCAGATACGCAGTATTTT
>few|TRBV4-3|TRBJ2-5|.
CASSQGGLAETQYF
TGCGCCAGCAGCCAAGGAGGATTGGCGGAGACCCAGTACTTC
>.|TRBV29-1|TRBJ1-2|.
CSAAPGHGNGYTF
TGCAGCGCCGCACCAGGTCATGGGAACGGCTACACCTTC